Each of the 21 T cell receptor beta chains below was sequenced from the same sample in a study of low-dose radiotherapy and immunotherapy resistance in tumors. Time point given: before trial treatment. cDNA synthesis used a TRAV/TRBV-specific primer set for both chains. The authors ran around 19 PCR cycles to amplify TCRs with a constant-region primer and V-primer adapter. From the reads, TCRdb called clonotypes with MiXCR, one entry per CDR3 protein. The sample has 64,000 or so distinct CDR3 sequences, more than 25% seen once; the top ten hold more than 9.5%. Sequencing was performed on PBMCs, taken before treatment. Source of these receptors: a female donor with ovarian cancer.

This clonotype was found once. The chain links TRBV2 to TRBJ1-6; 7 positions agree with TRBD1. The CDR3 covers 15 residues. CDR1 and CDR2 from the germline V gene are SNHLY and FYNNEI. Unmatched junction bases numbered 6, after V lost 5 bases and J lost 5 bases. The CDR3 sequence is CASSRNRGNNSPLHF. The CDR3 DNA is TGTGCCAGCAGTCGGAACAGGGGAAATAATTCACCCCTCCACTTT.

Concerning this clonotype itself: A far larger clone lies a single base away; this is likely a read error. V usage is TRBV28 and J usage is TRBJ1-4; TRBD1 might be the D (6 bases). This CDR3 is built from 14 residues. Per the germline V gene, CDR1 is MDHEN and CDR2 is SYDVKM. Written as DNA, the CDR3 is TGTGCCAGCAGGGCCGGGGGCACGAATGAAAAACTGCTTTTT. It encodes CASRAGGTNEKLLF.

This clonotype appeared many times. The chain is built from TRBV5-5 and TRBJ2-5; 7 bases match TRBD1. After removal of 4 bases from V and 5 bases from J, the junction contained 11 bases not matched to a gene. CDR3 length: 15 residues. Looked up from germline, CDR1 is SGHKS and CDR2 is YYEKEE (reference sequence). For the CDR3, the DNA is TGTGCCAGCAGCCCCCGGGACAGTGTAGTGGAGACCCAGTACTTC. It translates to CASSPRDSVVETQYF.

This clonotype appeared many times. The chain joins TRBV28 to TRBJ1-5, with a tentative D call TRBD1 (5 bases). With 5 bases removed from V and 6 bases from J, the gap between germline ends came to 17 bases. The CDR3 runs to 15 residues. Germline-derived CDR1 and CDR2 are MDHEN and SYDVKM. The CDR3 sequence: CASSPLSQGSQPQHF. CDR3 sequence (DNA): TGTGCCAGCAGTCCCTTGTCCCAGGGCAGTCAGCCCCAGCATTTT.

This clonotype was seen a few times. The gene calls are TRBV5-1 and TRBJ1-1; TRBD1 agrees at 8 bases. The CDR3 is made up of 14 amino acids. Germline V gene sequence: CDR1 SGHRS, CDR2 YFSETQ. Unmatched junction bases numbered 5, after V lost 3 bases and J lost 4 bases. The CDR3 here is CASSWGTGSTEAFF. The DNA for the CDR3 is TGCGCCAGCAGCTGGGGGACAGGTTCCACTGAAGCTTTCTTT.

This clonotype was picked up many times. The rearrangement links TRBV20-1 to TRBJ1-1; a possible D gene is TRBD1 (5 bases). Germline lookup yields CDR1 DFQATT and CDR2 SNEGSKA (reference sequence). The CDR3 spans 14 residues. The V and J ends lost 0 bases and 7 bases respectively, with 15 bases between them. CDR3 sequence reads: CSARDGERDVEAFF. The DNA for the CDR3 is TGCAGTGCTAGAGATGGGGAGAGGGACGTTGAAGCTTTCTTT.

This clonotype has ten or more counts. The chain employs TRBV2 and TRBJ1-3; D ambiguous. The CDR3 spans 14 residues. Trimming removed 6 bases from V and 2 bases from J, with 11 bases in between. CDR1 is SNHLY, CDR2 FYNNEI, per germline. The CDR3 bases are TGTGCCAGCAGGGGCTCCCTTACTGGAAACACCATATATTTT. Translated: CASRGSLTGNTIYF. The full variable domain, its missing parts supplied by reference TRBV2 and TRBJ1-3, is EPEVTQTPSHQVTQMGQEVILRCVPISNHLYFYWYRQILGQKVEFLVSFYNNEISEKSEIFDDQFSVERPDGSNFTLKIRSTKLEDSAMYFCASRGSLTGNTIYFGEGSWLTVV.

This clonotype was picked up many times. The chain is built from TRBV5-6 and TRBJ2-7; perhaps TRBD1 as D (6 bases). The germline CDR1 and CDR2 sequences are SGHDT and YYEEEE. This CDR3 contains 15 residues. With 0 bases removed from V and 6 bases from J, the gap between germline ends came to 16 bases. CDR3 region: CASSLAVGAGPEQYF. CDR3 nucleotides: TGTGCCAGCAGCTTGGCGGTGGGGGCTGGTCCCGAGCAGTACTTC. Full variable domain (rest looked up from reference TRBV5-6 and TRBJ2-7): DAGVTQSPTHLIKTRGQQVTLRCSPKSGHDTVSWYQQALGQGPQFIFQYYEEEERQRGNFPDRFSGHQFPNYSSELNVNALLLGDSALYLCASSLAVGAGPEQYFGPGTRLTVT.

This clonotype occurred a few times. The DNA for the CDR3 is TGTGCCAGCAGTGAAGCCAACCGGGACAGGGGCTTTCTGAACACCGGGGAGCTGTTTTTT. Protein product: CASSEANRDRGFLNTGELFF. The chain joins TRBV6-1 to TRBJ2-2, with 10 nucleotides matching TRBD1. The length of the CDR3 is 20 residues. The germline gives CDR1 MNHNS, CDR2 SASEGT. V lost 0 bases and J lost 1; bases outside the gene matches: 11.

The chain recombines TRBV5-1 with TRBJ1-1; D is possibly TRBD1 (5 bases). This CDR3 region has 14 residues. The germline V gene encodes CDR1 SGHRS and CDR2 YFSETQ. The ends were cut back, 4 bases at V and 1 base at J, with 11 bases in the middle. CDR3 sequence: CASSQTQGNTEAFF. The CDR3, as DNA: TGCGCCAGCAGCCAGACCCAGGGGAACACTGAAGCTTTCTTT. Supplemented by reference TRBV5-1 and TRBJ1-1, the full variable domain reads KAGVTQTPRYLIKTRGQQVTLSCSPISGHRSVSWYQQTPGQGLQFLFEYFSETQRNKGNFPGRFSGRQFSNSRSEMNVSTLELGDSALYLCASSQTQGNTEAFFGQGTRLTVV.

This clonotype appeared many times. The chain is built from TRBV7-9 and TRBJ1-1; D might be TRBD1 (6 bases). The germline gives CDR1 SEHNR, CDR2 FQNEAQ (reference sequence). The CDR3 is 15 amino acids. Trimming pared 5 bases from V and 4 bases from J, leaving 17 bases between. In DNA form, the CDR3 reads TGTGCCAGCAGCATAACAGGGAAATTGGGCACTGAAGCTTTCTTT. Amino acid sequence: CASSITGKLGTEAFF.

Note on this clonotype: A far larger clone is just one base off, so this is likely a read error. The chain combines TRBV3-1 with TRBJ2-1, with 11 nucleotides matching TRBD2. CDR1 LGHDT and CDR2 YNNKEL come from the germline V gene (reference sequence). Germline trimming cut 4 bases from V and 10 bases from J; bases unmatched to any gene: 9. This CDR3 contains 15 residues. The CDR3: CASSLGTSGSYEQFF. The CDR3 DNA follows: TGTGCCAGCAGCCTGGGGACTAGCGGCTCCTACGAGCAGTTCTTC.

The chain links TRBV9 to TRBJ2-7; tentative D call: TRBD1 (6 bases). The tail of the sequence fits TRBJ2-5 better, so the J call may be wrong. From germline, CDR1 is SGDLS and CDR2 YYNGEE. The CDR3 sequence is 15 residues long. The CDR3 DNA sequence: TGTGCCAGCAGCCCCCGGGCAGGGGAATGGGAGACCCAGTACTTC. Translation gives CASSPRAGEWETQYF.

This clonotype was detected only a few times. It is likely a read error: a sequence one base away is far more abundant. The V and J genes are TRBV20-1 and TRBJ2-1; TRBD2 matches at 8 bases. Germline V CDR1 and CDR2: DFQATT, SNEGSKA (reference sequence). The CDR3 is 15 amino acids. V dropped 1 base and J dropped 10; count of bases not matched to a gene: 12. CDR3 sequence reads: CSARVTAGASYEQFF. The CDR3 DNA reads as TGCAGTGCTAGAGTAACAGCGGGAGCCTCCTACGAGCAGTTCTTC.

The gene calls are TRBV11-2 and TRBJ2-3, with a tentative D call TRBD1 (5 bases). Trimming took off 3 bases at V and 0 bases at J, with 13 bases between the two ends. This CDR3 is 16 amino acids long. Germline CDR1 reads SGHAT; CDR2 reads FQNNGV. The CDR3 DNA reads TGTGCCAGCAGCTTTTCTGGGGCTGCTAGCACAGATACGCAGTATTTT. Translated, it gives CASSFSGAASTDTQYF. Full variable domain (rest looked up from reference TRBV11-2 and TRBJ2-3): EAGVAQSPRYKIIEKRQSVAFWCNPISGHATLYWYQQILGQGPKLLIQFQNNGVVDDSQLPKDRFSAERLKGVDSTLKIQPAKLEDSAVYLCASSFSGAASTDTQYFGPGTRLTVL.

This clonotype appeared many times. The gene calls are TRBV6-2 or TRBV6-3 and TRBJ2-1; a possible D gene is TRBD2 (6 bases). Between the trimmed V and J ends, which lost 2 bases and 2 bases, there was a span of 10 bases. CDR3 length equals 15 residues. The germline CDR1 and CDR2 sequences are MNHEY and SVGEGT. CDR3 amino acids: CASSYVAGTYNEQFF. CDR3 bases: TGTGCCAGCAGTTACGTGGCGGGAACCTACAATGAGCAGTTCTTC.

With regard to this clonotype: Germline and junction disagree at one end, which may indicate a read error. The chain recombines TRBV7-8 with TRBJ2-5, with D maybe TRBD1 (6 bases). This CDR3 has 14 residues. Germline V gene sequence: CDR1 SGHVS, CDR2 FQNEAQ. As DNA, the CDR3 is TGTGCCAGCAGCCTCGGACAGCACCAAGAGACCCAGAACTTC. Residues: CASSLGQHQETQNF.

This clonotype was picked up many times. The V and J genes are TRBV12-3 or TRBV12-4 and TRBJ2-7; 8 nucleotides agree with TRBD1. This CDR3 spans 14 amino acids. V gave up 6 bases and J gave up 2 bases; unmatched junction bases: 6. As DNA, the CDR3 is TGTGCCAGCAGCAACGGACAGGGTCCCTACGAGCAGTACTTC. Encoded protein: CASSNGQGPYEQYF.

In this sample, this clonotype turned up many times. The chain is built from TRBV6-2 or TRBV6-3 and TRBJ1-6, with 7 positions matching TRBD1. V shed 2 bases, J shed 10 bases, and the junction held 5 bases outside the gene matches. The CDR3 is 14 residues long. Germline V gives CDR1 MNHEY, CDR2 SVGEGT. CDR3 in DNA: TGTGCCAGCAGTTACAACAGGGGACGGTCACCCCTCCACTTT. It encodes CASSYNRGRSPLHF.

Ten or more counts support this clonotype. This rearrangement joins TRBV20-1 to TRBJ2-4, with TRBD1 identical over 7 bases. This CDR3 contains 15 residues. After removal of 1 base from V and 6 bases from J, the junction contained 9 bases not matched to a gene. Germline CDR1 is DFQATT and CDR2 is SNEGSKA (reference sequence). The CDR3, as DNA: TGCAGTGCTAGAGGCCAGACAGGGAGTATAAACATTCAGTACTTC. Translating gives CSARGQTGSINIQYF.

This clonotype was seen at least ten times. The chain joins TRBV15 to TRBJ2-3; the match to TRBD2 covers 13 bases. V was pared by 4 bases and J by 6 bases, with 7 bases of the junction left unmatched. The length of the CDR3 is 16 residues. Germline assignment: CDR1 LNHNV and CDR2 YYDKDF (reference sequence). The CDR3 DNA sequence: TGTGCCACCAGCACCAGGACTAGCGGGAGAAGCGATACGCAGTATTTT. Its translation: CATSTRTSGRSDTQYF. The whole variable domain, remainder taken from reference TRBV15 and TRBJ2-3, is DAMVIQNPRYQVTQFGKPVTLSCSQTLNHNVMYWYQQKSSQAPKLLFHYYDKDFNNEADTPDNFQSRRPNTSFCFLDIRSPGLGDTAMYLCATSTRTSGRSDTQYFGPGTRLTVL.